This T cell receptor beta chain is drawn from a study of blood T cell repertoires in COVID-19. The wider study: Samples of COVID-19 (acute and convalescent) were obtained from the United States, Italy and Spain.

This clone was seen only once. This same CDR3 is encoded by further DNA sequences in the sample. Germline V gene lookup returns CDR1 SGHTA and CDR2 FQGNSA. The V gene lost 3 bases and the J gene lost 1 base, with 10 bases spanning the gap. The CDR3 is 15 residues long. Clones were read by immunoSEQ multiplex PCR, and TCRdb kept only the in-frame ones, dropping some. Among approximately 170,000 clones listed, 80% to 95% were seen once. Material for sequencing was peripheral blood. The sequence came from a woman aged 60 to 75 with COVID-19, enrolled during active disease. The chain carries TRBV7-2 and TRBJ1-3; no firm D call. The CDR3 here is CASSLEGLSGNTIYF. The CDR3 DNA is TGTGCCAGCAGCTTGGAGGGCTTATCTGGAAACACCATATATTTT. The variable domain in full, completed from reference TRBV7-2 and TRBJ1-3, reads GAGVSQSPSNKVTEKGKDVELRCDPISGHTALYWYRQSLGQGLEFLIYFQGNSAPDKSGLPSDRFSAERTGGSVSTLTIQRTQQEDSAVYLCASSLEGLSGNTIYFGEGSWLTVV.